This T cell receptor (beta chain) was recovered during a study of radiotherapy plus CTLA-4 blockade in lung cancer. This CDR3 is built from 14 residues. V dropped 5 bases and J dropped 4; count of bases not matched to a gene: 5. Per the germline V gene, CDR1 is MNHEY and CDR2 is SMNVEV (reference sequence). Clones were read by immunoSEQ multiplex PCR, and TCRdb kept only the in-frame ones, dropping some. The table includes around 22,000 clones, 60% to 85% detected once. The chain is built from TRBV27 and TRBJ1-2; TRBD1 agrees at 9 bases. This TCR was sampled from a human donor with non-small cell lung cancer whose response to radiotherapy plus ipilimumab could not be evaluated. The source was peripheral blood, collected from a patient treated with radiotherapy plus ipilimumab. DNA for the CDR3: TGTGCCAGCAGTCCCCGACAGGGGGGCTATGGCTACACCTTC. Its protein product is CASSPRQGGYGYTF.